The 27 T cell receptor beta chains in this list originate from one sample, sequenced in a study of response to subunit inactivated influenza vaccine. Each CDR3 protein gets one entry after TCRdb re-called the RT-PCR reads with MiXCR. The sample has roughly 500,000 distinct CDR3 sequences, 15% to 20% seen once. Sequenced here: CD4+ T cells sorted from PBMCs, sampled less than 30 months after vaccination. These receptors came from a man aged 50-75 years who received an inactivated influenza vaccine.

The chain carries TRBV21-1 and TRBJ1-5; TRBD1, the D gene given by the table, was not confirmed from the DNA. TRBV21-1 represents a pseudogene. The CDR3 is 18 amino acids. The CDR3 here is CVSSSRDRDRYSNQPQHF. DNA of the CDR3: TGTGTCAGCAGCTCCCGGGACAGGGACAGGTATAGCAATCAGCCCCAGCATTTT.

This chain connects TRBV4-3 to TRBJ2-1, with TRBD1 identical over 9 bases. This CDR3 is built from 16 residues. With 0 bases clipped from V and 7 bases from J, the junction kept 7 bases outside the gene matches. Germline CDR1 reads LGHNA; CDR2 reads YSLEER. The CDR3 region is CASSQETGDRGNEQFF. The DNA of the CDR3 is TGCGCCAGCAGCCAAGAGACGGGAGACAGGGGGAATGAGCAGTTCTTC.

In its sample, this clonotype was seen a few times. The rearrangement links TRBV27 to TRBJ1-1; D call uncertain. CDR1 MNHEY and CDR2 SMNVEV come from the germline V gene (reference sequence). V was shortened by 4 bases and J by 6 bases, with 9 bases between the two germline ends. The CDR3 spans 12 residues. The CDR3 bases are TGTGCCAGCAGTTCCTGGAAGTCTGAAGCTTTCTTT. Its translation is CASSSWKSEAFF.

The chain combines TRBV5-1 with TRBJ1-1, with D perhaps TRBD1 (6 bases). Trimming removed 6 bases at V and 0 bases at J, with 15 bases between. The CDR3 has 15 residues. CDR1 and CDR2 from the germline V gene are SGHRS and YFSETQ. The CDR3 loop is CASTHSGALNTEAFF. The CDR3 DNA is TGCGCCAGCACCCATTCAGGGGCGTTGAACACTGAAGCTTTCTTT.

The chain links TRBV5-1 to TRBJ1-4, with D possibly being TRBD1 (5 bases). The ends were cut back, 6 bases at V and 8 bases at J, with 20 bases in the middle. The CDR3 length is 15 residues. Germline CDR1 and CDR2: SGHRS and YFSETQ. The DNA of the CDR3 is TGCGCCAGCACCAGCCAGGGACGATTGGACGAAAAACTGTTTTTT. Translating gives CASTSQGRLDEKLFF.

This clonotype occurred many times. The chain combines TRBV5-1 with TRBJ1-1; tentative D call: TRBD1 (5 bases). The V and J ends lost 4 bases and 6 bases respectively, with 22 bases between them. The CDR3 has 16 amino acids. Germline assignment: CDR1 SGHRS and CDR2 YFSETQ. The CDR3 is CASSALTGALNAEAFF. The CDR3 DNA reads as TGCGCCAGCAGCGCCCTGACCGGGGCCCTAAACGCTGAAGCTTTCTTT.

This clonotype has just a few counts. This chain joins TRBV24-1 and TRBJ1-2, with 8 bases lining up with TRBD1. The CDR3 has 15 residues. Germline V gene sequence: CDR1 KGHDR, CDR2 SFDVKD. Unmatched junction bases numbered 7, after V lost 6 bases and J lost 2 bases. CDR3 sequence (DNA): TGTGCCACCAGTTACGACAGGGGTGGAAACTATGGCTACACCTTC. Its protein is CATSYDRGGNYGYTF.

This clonotype appeared a few times. The chain carries TRBV3-1 and TRBJ2-5; TRBD1 is a possible D gene (7 bases). Germline CDR1 is LGHDT and CDR2 is YNNKEL (reference sequence). Trimming cost V 1 base and J 2 bases, with 11 bases left between them. This CDR3 spans 15 amino acids. The CDR3 protein is CASSQAGGQQETQYF. The DNA for the CDR3 is TGTGCCAGCAGCCAAGCCGGGGGACAGCAAGAGACCCAGTACTTC.

The chain employs TRBV7-9 and TRBJ2-5, with 8 bases matching TRBD1. After removal of 4 bases from V and 2 bases from J, the junction contained 6 bases not matched to a gene. This CDR3 region has 15 residues. In germline, CDR1 is SEHNR, CDR2 FQNEAQ (reference sequence). In nucleotides, the CDR3 is TGTGCCAGCAGCTCCCGGACAGGGCTTCAAGAGACCCAGTACTTC. This gives the protein CASSSRTGLQETQYF. Filled out from reference TRBV7-9 and TRBJ2-5, the complete variable domain reads DTGVSQNPRHKITKRGQNVTFRCDPISEHNRLYWYRQTLGQGPEFLTYFQNEAQLEKSRLLSDRFSAERPKGSFSTLEIQRTEQGDSAMYLCASSSRTGLQETQYFGPGTRLLVL.

This clonotype came up a few times. The chain is built from TRBV2 and TRBJ1-6; D uncertain. Germline V CDR1 and CDR2: SNHLY, FYNNEI. The length of the CDR3 is 13 residues. Trimming pared 6 bases from V and 12 bases from J, leaving 15 bases between. The CDR3 sequence is CASRNTAGGPLHF. The CDR3 DNA follows: TGTGCCAGCAGAAACACGGCAGGTGGACCCCTCCACTTT.

This clonotype showed up just a few times. The chain is built from TRBV24-1 and TRBJ1-2; 8 nucleotides align to TRBD1. Losses at the gene ends were 3 bases for V and 8 bases for J; bases not matched to a gene: 13. The length of the CDR3 is 16 residues. From germline, CDR1 is KGHDR and CDR2 SFDVKD. The CDR3 reads CATSDAGTGIYGGYTF. For the CDR3, the DNA is TGTGCCACCAGTGATGCGGGGACAGGTATTTATGGCGGCTACACCTTC.

This chain connects TRBV14 to TRBJ2-1, with 12 bases matching TRBD2. The germline gives CDR1 SGHDN, CDR2 FVKESK. V gave up 4 bases and J gave up 7 bases; unmatched junction bases: 14. CDR3 length: 18 amino acids. The CDR3 sequence is CASSPLLPTSGRLNEQFF. The CDR3 DNA reads as TGTGCCAGCAGCCCCCTGCTCCCGACTAGCGGGAGACTTAATGAGCAGTTCTTC.

Here the CDR3 reads CASSFYSTRGSDGYTF. The CDR3 DNA sequence: TGTGCCAGCAGTTTCTACTCGACCAGGGGCTCCGATGGCTACACCTTC. V usage is TRBV6-5 and J usage is TRBJ1-2; a possible D gene is TRBD1 (6 bases). V lost 4 bases, J lost 6 bases, and 21 bases lay in between. CDR3 length: 16 amino acids. Germline loops: CDR1 MNHEY, CDR2 SVGAGI.

The chain employs TRBV11-2 and TRBJ2-7, with 7 bases lining up with TRBD2. V shed 5 bases and J 3 bases; nucleotides not matched to a gene: 13. CDR1 is SGHAT, CDR2 FQNNGV, per germline. CDR3 length equals 16 residues. Here the CDR3 DNA reads TGTGCCAGCAGCCGACAGTCGGGAACTAGCGTCTACGAGCAGTACTTC. This translates into CASSRQSGTSVYEQYF.

This clonotype showed up just a few times. The chain is built from TRBV6-2 or TRBV6-3 and TRBJ2-3; D could derive from TRBD1 or TRBD2 (5 bases each). Germline assignment: CDR1 MNHEY and CDR2 SVGEGT. Trimming removed 7 bases from V and 10 bases from J, with 18 bases in between. The CDR3 covers 13 residues. The CDR3 DNA is TGTGCCAGCAAGGCAGGGACGACCCGGGCGCAGTATTTT. Encoded protein: CASKAGTTRAQYF.

This clonotype came up many times. This sequence joins TRBV5-1 and TRBJ2-1; tentative D call: TRBD2 (5 bases). This CDR3 is built from 14 residues. Trimming removed 1 base from V and 6 bases from J, with 11 bases in between. CDR1 and CDR2 from the germline V gene are SGHRS and YFSETQ. This CDR3 is CASSLFTEGNEQFF. The DNA of the CDR3 is TGCGCCAGCAGCTTGTTTACAGAGGGCAATGAGCAGTTCTTC.

This clonotype has a handful of counts. The chain recombines TRBV29-1 with TRBJ1-1, with TRBD1 matching 7 bases. Germline lookup yields CDR1 SQVTM and CDR2 ANQGSEA. Trimming cost V 7 bases and J 13 bases; bases outside gene matches: 18. The CDR3 consists of 13 residues. Here the CDR3 reads CSARDRDSRMSFF. CDR3 bases: TGCAGCGCCAGAGACCGGGACAGCCGGATGAGTTTCTTT.

V and J are TRBV7-9 and TRBJ1-6, with 7 bases matching TRBD1. The V segment lost 1 base and the J segment 7 bases; nucleotides outside the gene matches: 4. Germline V gene lookup returns CDR1 SEHNR and CDR2 FQNEAQ (reference sequence). The CDR3 loop spans 15 amino acids. The CDR3, as DNA: TGTGCCAGCAGCTTAGAACAGGGGATGAATTCACCCCTCCACTTT. It specifies CASSLEQGMNSPLHF.

This clonotype was recorded a few times. This chain links TRBV20-1 with TRBJ1-5; possible D gene TRBD1, 5 bases. The length of the CDR3 is 13 residues. Per germline, CDR1 DFQATT and CDR2 SNEGSKA (reference sequence). V was pared by 5 bases and J by 3 bases, with 11 bases between. The CDR3 DNA follows: TGCAGTGCTGCCGGGACCTTCAATCAGCCCCAGCATTTT. It yields the protein CSAAGTFNQPQHF.

V and J are TRBV18 and TRBJ2-1; no clear D gene. This CDR3 contains 13 residues. Trimming took 0 bases from V and 8 from J, leaving 8 bases between them. Germline-derived CDR1 and CDR2 are KGHSH and LQKENI. This chain's CDR3 is CASSPPASYEQFF. The CDR3 nucleotides are TGTGCCAGCTCACCACCGGCTAGTTATGAGCAGTTCTTC. Drawing the rest from reference TRBV18 and TRBJ2-1, the complete variable domain is NAGVMQNPRHLVRRRGQEARLRCSPMKGHSHVYWYRQLPEEGLKFMVYLQKENIIDESGMPKERFSAEFPKEGPSILRIQQVVRGDSAAYFCASSPPASYEQFFGPGTRLTVL.

The chain uses TRBV2 and TRBJ2-5; tentative D call: TRBD1 (5 bases). Germline CDR1 SNHLY, CDR2 FYNNEI. V lost 4 bases, J lost 4 bases, and 19 bases lay in between. The CDR3 runs to 16 residues. The CDR3, as DNA: TGTGCCAGCAGTGCTAGGGTTGGGGCCGTGAGAGAGACCCAGTACTTC. Translating it yields CASSARVGAVRETQYF.

This clonotype has only a few counts. This chain's CDR3 is CASSLPGLASQYF. DNA of the CDR3: TGTGCCAGCAGCTTACCGGGACTAGCCTCCCAGTACTTC. This rearrangement joins TRBV7-2 to TRBJ2-5; 9 positions agree with TRBD2. The J segment lost 9 bases and the V segment lost 2 bases, leaving 4 bases of the junction unmatched. This CDR3 contains 13 residues. Germline CDR1 SGHTA, CDR2 FQGNSA.

The chain has TRBV3-1 and TRBJ2-7, with D unclear. Between the trimmed V and J ends, which lost 4 bases and 4 bases, there was a span of 17 bases. The CDR3 extends over 15 amino acids. Germline V gives CDR1 LGHDT, CDR2 YNNKEL (reference sequence). This CDR3 reads CASSRTGRGPYEQYF. The DNA of the CDR3 is TGTGCCAGCAGCCGTACCGGAAGAGGACCTTACGAGCAGTACTTC.

Note on this clonotype: Possible read error: a much larger clone is one base away. The chain has TRBV7-2 and TRBJ2-1; TRBD2 agrees at 8 bases. The germline V gene encodes CDR1 SGHTA and CDR2 FQGNSA. V lost 5 bases to trimming and J lost 0 bases; unmatched junction nucleotides: 6. The CDR3 length is 16 residues. This CDR3 reads CASSRTSWSSYNEQFF. CDR3 sequence (DNA): TGTGCCAGCAGCCGGACTAGCTGGAGCTCCTACAATGAGCAGTTCTTC.

This clonotype was detected ten times or more. The chain is built from TRBV7-2 and TRBJ2-6; D may correspond to TRBD1 or TRBD2 (5 bases each). The V end lost 5 bases, the J end lost 0 bases, and 14 bases lay between the germline ends. CDR1 and CDR2 from the germline V gene are SGHTA and FQGNSA. The CDR3 spans 17 residues. CDR3 loop: CASSPGPGRSGANVLTF. CDR3 in DNA: TGTGCCAGCAGCCCAGGGCCGGGGCGCTCTGGGGCCAACGTCCTGACTTTC.

This chain joins TRBV28 and TRBJ2-1; the D gene could be TRBD1 or TRBD2 (5 bases each). This CDR3 contains 13 residues. Trimming took 11 bases from V and 3 from J, leaving 14 bases between them. Looked up from germline, CDR1 is MDHEN and CDR2 is SYDVKM. The chain's CDR3 is CASSGGNYNEQFF. CDR3 coding DNA: TGTGCCTCCAGTGGGGGAAACTACAATGAGCAGTTCTTC.

The genes are TRBV6-2 or TRBV6-3 and TRBJ2-3; 9 positions match TRBD2. This CDR3 is built from 16 residues. With V trimmed by 5 bases and J by 0 bases, 6 bases remained unmatched. In germline, CDR1 is MNHEY, CDR2 SVGEGT. This CDR3 reads CASSLAGPSSTDTQYF. DNA for the CDR3: TGTGCCAGCAGTCTAGCGGGACCCTCAAGCACAGATACGCAGTATTTT.